A single sample gave rise to the 2 T cell receptor beta chains below, sequenced in a study of T-cell reconstitution after alpha-beta-depleted transplantation in children listed by TCRdb under 2016. Library prep was done by PCR. The sequencer listed for this sample is Illumina HiSeq 2500. To normalize quantification of the TCRbeta repertoire, the TCR libraries were built with molecular barcoding that relied on unique molecular identifiers. TCRdb trimmed the raw reads at Q25, called clones with MiXCR and kept productive beta chains. Entries are consolidated by CDR3 protein sequence, retaining the most common genes and DNA. Here the sample has approximately 490,000 distinct CDR3 sequences; roughly a tenth occur a single time. The ten largest clones add up to around 2% of the sample. Interpreted using the paper, the treatment or condition label stands for: allogeneic hematopoietic cell transplantation with graft depleted of TCRalphabeta T cells and CD19 B cells.

The sequencing here drew on PBMCs, taken before TCRalphabeta/CD19-depleted stem cell transplant. The receptor source for this set is a child aged 2 to 10 with inherited bone marrow failure, due to receive a stem cell transplant.

This clonotype was detected ten times or more. The CDR3 sequence: CASSLLTEGEGGYTF. The DNA of the CDR3 is TGCGCCAGCAGCTTGCTGACTGAGGGGGAGGGTGGCTACACCTTC. The chain joins TRBV5-1 to TRBJ1-2, with D possibly TRBD1 on 6 matching bases. This CDR3 is 15 amino acids long. Trimming pared 1 base from V and 7 bases from J, leaving 17 bases between. Germline CDR1 SGHRS, CDR2 YFSETQ.

This clonotype was detected many times. V usage is TRBV29-1 and J usage is TRBJ1-2; tentative D call: TRBD1 (5 bases). V was trimmed by 0 bases and J by 8 bases, leaving 19 bases between them. The V gene's germline CDR1 is SQVTM and CDR2 ANQGSEA. The CDR3 consists of 15 residues. CDR3 DNA sequence: TGCAGCGTTGAAGACTTGAAGGGACTGACTGGCGGCTACACCTTC. Its protein is CSVEDLKGLTGGYTF.